Listed here is a single TCR beta chain. The antigen is not known. PCR was performed using 60 Vbeta and 13 Jbeta primers. Generated by immunoSEQ multiplex PCR, the TCRdb table keeps only in-frame clones and is missing some. The sample has about 92,000 clones, just under 70% seen once. Germline CDR1 and CDR2: SEHNR and FQNEAQ (reference sequence). Trimming at V came to 5 bases and at J to 5 bases, leaving 9 bases not matched to a gene. The CDR3 runs 14 residues. This entry comes from a study of cytomegalovirus exposure and HLA in healthy donors. Study-wide results and limits: It was shown in a later analysis that HLA-associated TCR beta chains were more clonally expanded than other, equally common chains. It is likely that the observed cluster of highly shared sequence variants was a sequencing artifact.

Material: PBMCs. The TCR sequence derives from a man aged 50-59 years in good health and CMV-seronegative. The J gene is TRBJ2-7, the V gene TRBV7-9, with TRBD1 matching 7 bases. CDR3 amino acids: CASSRKSDRDEQYV. CDR3 in DNA: TGTGCCAGCAGCCGAAAGAGCGACAGGGACGAGCAGTACGTC.